The 6 T cell receptor beta chains presented below share a single source sample, sequenced in a study of vaccination effects on CD4 cells after COVID-19 (dated by TCRdb to the early 2020s). To identify antigen-specific CD4+ T cell clonotypes by their expansion, the ViraFEST assay first stimulated PBMC with viral peptide pools and then applied TCR sequencing. After less than 13 days of culture, CD4+ T cells were isolated with the EasySep CD4+ T cell isolation kit. Negative nucleocapsid antibody results before and after vaccination confirmed that the healthy vaccine recipients had no prior SARS-CoV-2 infection. The method was the immunoSEQ multiplex PCR assay. TCRdb re-hosts the immuneACCESS table, in-frame sequences only. Its copies lack some clones; in the studies checked, an unresolved V gene accounts for under half of them, and the cause for the rest is not known. Within this sample are some 68,000 clones, with 75% to 90% of them counted one time only. 9% to 15% of the sample goes to the ten largest clones.

These receptors lack a known antigen. The source material was CD4+ T cells from PBMCs cultured with SARS-CoV-2 spike peptides, sampled before COVID-19 vaccination. This specimen's cell subset or site label, per the study, means: SARS-CoV-2 spike overlapping peptide pool stimulation. The receptor set was obtained from a human donor who received a COVID-19 vaccine.

The chain links TRBV28 to TRBJ1-2; D is uncertain. Germline V gene sequence: CDR1 MDHEN, CDR2 SYDVKM. Trimming took 6 bases from V and 4 from J, leaving 15 bases between them. This CDR3 spans 14 amino acids. CDR3 residues: CASRAAARLYGYTF. The CDR3 region has the DNA TGTGCCAGCAGAGCCGCGGCCCGGCTCTATGGCTACACCTTC.

The chain combines TRBV7-3 with TRBJ2-5; 10 nucleotides match TRBD2. CDR3 size: 15 residues. Germline CDR1 is SGHTA and CDR2 is FQGTGA. The V gene end was trimmed by 5 bases and the J gene end by 2 bases; junction bases not matched to a gene: 5. The CDR3 loop reads CASSLVSGGQETQYF. CDR3 DNA sequence: TGTGCCAGCAGCCTCGTTAGCGGGGGGCAAGAGACCCAGTACTTC. The full variable domain, in which reference TRBV7-3 and TRBJ2-5 provide the parts outside the CDR3, is GAGVSQTPSNKVTEKGKYVELRCDPISGHTALYWYRQSLGQGPEFLIYFQGTGAADDSGLPNDRFFAVRPEGSVSTLKIQRTERGDSAVYLCASSLVSGGQETQYFGPGTRLLVL.

This clone appeared a single time. The genes are TRBV18 and TRBJ1-6; D remains ambiguous. Trimming pared 6 bases from V and 8 bases from J, leaving 11 bases between. The CDR3 is 13 amino acids. From germline, CDR1 is KGHSH and CDR2 LQKENI. In nucleotides, the CDR3 is TGTGCCAGCTCCCCTCTATCGGATTCACCCCTCCACTTT. Protein product: CASSPLSDSPLHF.

The V and J genes are TRBV10-3 and TRBJ1-6, with D perhaps matching TRBD1 (6 bases). Trimming pared 5 bases from V and 9 bases from J, leaving 14 bases between. Germline V gene data show CDR1 as ENHRY and CDR2 as SYGVKD. The CDR3 is 14 residues long. The CDR3, as DNA: TGTGCCATCAGTTTCCAGGGGCTAACTTCACCCCTCCACTTT. Translating gives CAISFQGLTSPLHF.

The genes are TRBV6-1 and TRBJ1-1; 9 bases align to TRBD1. Germline loops: CDR1 MNHNS, CDR2 SASEGT. The length of the CDR3 is 14 residues. Germline trimming cut 6 bases from V and 4 bases from J; bases unmatched to any gene: 6. The CDR3 DNA reads as TGTGCCAGCAGAGCACCGGGACAGGGCACTGAAGCTTTCTTT. Encoded protein: CASRAPGQGTEAFF.

This sequence joins TRBV30 and TRBJ1-6, with 10 bases lining up with TRBD1. After removal of 3 bases from V and 8 bases from J, the junction contained 10 bases not matched to a gene. The CDR3 contains 16 residues. Germline V gives CDR1 GTSNPN, CDR2 SVGIG (reference sequence). CDR3 in amino acids: CAWSGPRDRGDSPLHF. CDR3 DNA: TGTGCCTGGAGCGGTCCCCGGGACAGGGGTGATTCACCCCTCCACTTT.